This T cell receptor (beta chain) was sequenced in a study of radiotherapy plus CTLA-4 blockade in lung cancer. Overall study: Objective responses were documented in 15% to 20% of patients, with disease control in just over 30%.

Germline CDR1 and CDR2: SGHDT and YYEEEE. V shed 4 bases and J 8 bases; nucleotides not matched to a gene: 9. The CDR3 is 15 amino acids. Sequencing used immunoSEQ multiplex PCR; TCRdb keeps in-frame clones, though not all of them. In the table there are 80,000 to 95,000 clones, roughly 80% of which are singletons. The clonotype was recovered from a human donor with non-small cell lung cancer that progressed on radiotherapy plus ipilimumab. The V and J genes are TRBV5-6 and TRBJ1-4, with TRBD1 identical over 9 bases. The material was peripheral blood, obtained from a patient treated with radiotherapy plus ipilimumab. In DNA, the CDR3 is TGTGCCAGCAGCCCGTCGACAGGGGGAAGGGAAAAACTGTTTTTT. Protein: CASSPSTGGREKLFF.